These T cell receptor beta chains were read from a single sample in a study of naive and memory T cell subsets. TCRdb ran MiXCR on the UMI-ligation and nested PCR reads and lists one entry per CDR3 protein. Altogether just over 80,000 distinct CDR3 sequences are present, 9% being singletons, with the ten largest covering roughly 1.2%. What was sequenced was naive CD8+ T cells from blood. These receptors all come from a human donor in good health. CDR3s include the opening cysteine and the closing phenylalanine or tryptophan. Size values are once, few and many counts, or a class for expanded clones, and some rows have none.

few,TRBV19,TRBJ1-4,CASTRNRVNEKLFF
many,TRBV27,TRBJ1-5,CASSLGEGHRPQHF
many,TRBV20-1,TRBJ1-5,CSAGPQGAWQPQHF
few,TRBV11-2,TRBJ2-7,CASSLAGQHYEQYF
few,TRBV6-2/TRBV6-3,TRBJ2-7,CASSFRDTDEQYF
NA,TRBV5-6,TRBJ2-7,CASSLVVVLHEQYF
NA,TRBV6-1,TRBJ2-3,CASSWVDTDTQYF
few,TRBV2,TRBJ2-5,CASSGLLTDESQETQYF
many,TRBV12-3/TRBV12-4,TRBJ2-1,CASSAGPGEFF
NA,TRBV12-3/TRBV12-4,TRBJ2-1,CASRIGGSSYNEQFF
many,TRBV20-1,TRBJ2-7,CSARGDRRSYEQYF
few,TRBV27,TRBJ2-1,CASSFRDRGSWEQFF
few,TRBV3-1,TRBJ2-1,CASSPLTGRQRDDEPSSYNEQFF
few,TRBV14,TRBJ2-3,CASSHPTSRLPPGDTQYF
NA,TRBV12-3/TRBV12-4,TRBJ1-1,CASSPTASGTEAFF
few,TRBV12-3/TRBV12-4,TRBJ1-1,CASTWGKGTEAFF
many,TRBV29-1,TRBJ2-7,CSVGTGIYEQYF
NA,TRBV2,TRBJ1-1,CASSGGQAFF
few,TRBV5-1,TRBJ2-7,CASSLAGGPAYEQYF
NA,TRBV4-1,TRBJ2-7,CASSQTAVSTPTGAFEYF
many,TRBV9,TRBJ2-5,CASSAGTGGGETQYF
few,TRBV18,TRBJ1-1,CASSPHVDLNTEAFF
NA,TRBV12-3/TRBV12-4,TRBJ2-7,CASSPTSGKVHEQYF
many,TRBV4-2,TRBJ1-1,CASSQEGGLENVNTEAFF
few,TRBV20-1,TRBJ2-1,CSARAQGQTFDEQFF
many,TRBV2,TRBJ2-5,CASTWDRGWETQYF
few,TRBV14,TRBJ2-7,CASSLGLAGVNYEQYF
few,TRBV5-4,TRBJ2-2,CASSLKREIITGELFF
NA,TRBV20-1,TRBJ2-7,CSARDGDSPYEQYF
NA,TRBV27,TRBJ2-3,CASSLIGPDTQYF
few,TRBV20-1,TRBJ1-5,CSAREAGYQPQHF
NA,TRBV5-5,TRBJ2-7,CASGIREQYF
many,TRBV4-3,TRBJ2-7,CASSVTSGPYEQYF
many,TRBV7-9,TRBJ2-1,CASSPGQGPYNEQFF
few,TRBV10-2,TRBJ2-1,CASSETSGSNEQFF
few,TRBV6-1,TRBJ2-1,CASNLAGPREQFF
many,TRBV19,TRBJ2-2,CASTAANTGELFF
many,TRBV5-4,TRBJ2-3,CASSRTSGSADTQYF
many,TRBV19,TRBJ1-4,CASSTWGLANLDEKLFF
few,TRBV5-1,TRBJ1-2,CASSLSRGSSNYGYTF
NA,TRBV2,TRBJ2-2,CASSDQSDRDAGELFF
few,TRBV7-2,TRBJ1-2,CASSPGGLGNGYTF
many,TRBV7-9,TRBJ1-5,CASSHTGNGNQPQHF
many,TRBV28,TRBJ2-1,CASSLSFRDFTSSYNEQFF
few,TRBV5-4,TRBJ2-5,CASSNGTRALETQYF
NA,TRBV6-6,TRBJ2-1,CASSSGVYNEQFF
few,TRBV5-1,TRBJ1-4,CASSLRTGEKLFF
many,TRBV29-1,TRBJ2-7,CSVEDRGTSGPHPGYEQYF
few,TRBV10-1,TRBJ1-6,CASSDRGLDSPLHF
NA,TRBV29-1,TRBJ2-5,CSVQSRQGAGETQYF
many,TRBV7-8,TRBJ2-1,CASSLGTSGYNEQFF
few,TRBV12-3/TRBV12-4,TRBJ2-1,CASTSGRGEFF
NA,TRBV9,TRBJ2-2,CASSLKAGRNTGELFF
NA,TRBV20-1,TRBJ2-1,CSATPLAGVTYNEQFF
few,TRBV30,TRBJ2-7,CAWSVQLASGEQYF